Listed below are T cell receptor beta chains from one sample, sequenced in a study of T cell repertoires in cytomegalovirus infection. These TCRs are of unknown antigen specificity. TCRdb recomputed calls from the reads with MiXCR, one row per CDR3 protein. The sample holds under 850,000 distinct CDR3 sequences, roughly 36% seen once. The source material was cultured PBMCs, sampled from culture after CMV antigen stimulation. These receptors came from a human donor in good health (CMV status not recorded). Some clones in this sample may be carry-over from other donors' samples. The CDR3 runs from the conserved cysteine through the conserved F or W. A D gene is named only where the DNA matches it firmly. Size tells how often a clone was seen (once, few, many) or the class of an expanded clone, and some rows leave it out.

j_gene | v_gene | abundance | d_gene | CDR3aa | CDR3nt
TRBJ1-1 | TRBV12-3/TRBV12-4 | many | NA | CASSLGPRIHAFF | TGTGCCAGCAGTTTAGGACCAAGAATCCACGCTTTCTTT
TRBJ2-5 | TRBV7-2 | NA | TRBD1 | CASRRDRTQETQYF | TGTGCCAGCAGGCGGGACAGGACCCAAGAGACCCAGTACTTC
TRBJ1-2 | TRBV7-2 | many | NA | CASSPTPYYGYTF | TGTGCCAGCAGCCCGACACCATACTATGGCTACACCTTC
TRBJ2-5 | TRBV7-9 | few | TRBD1 | CASSPTYWDRGSEETQYF | TGTGCCAGCAGCCCGACCTACTGGGACAGGGGGTCGGAAGAGACCCAGTACTTC
TRBJ2-3 | TRBV19 | few | NA | CASITSHGAGTQYF | TGTGCCAGTATCACTAGCCACGGGGCCGGTACGCAGTATTTT
TRBJ1-4 | TRBV5-4 | NA | TRBD1 | CASSSYTGAIATNEKLFF | TGTGCCAGCAGCTCCTATACAGGGGCTATTGCAACTAATGAAAAACTGTTTTTT
TRBJ2-7 | TRBV20-1 | few | TRBD2 | CSASPGLAAYEQYF | TGCAGTGCTAGCCCGGGACTAGCGGCCTACGAGCAGTACTTC
TRBJ1-1 | TRBV4-1 | few | NA | CASSQGPPGVTEAFF | TGCGCCAGCAGCCAAGGTCCCCCGGGGGTCACTGAAGCTTTCTTT
TRBJ2-7 | TRBV2 | NA | TRBD1 | CASRRDSTYEQYF | TGTGCCAGCCGCCGGGACAGCACCTACGAGCAGTACTTC
TRBJ2-2 | TRBV5-6 | NA | NA | CASSLGSEAPGELFF | TGTGCCAGCAGCTTGGGTTCGGAGGCCCCCGGGGAGCTGTTTTTT
TRBJ1-5 | TRBV28 | NA | TRBD1 | CASWTGLDQPQHF | TGTGCCAGCTGGACAGGGCTGGATCAGCCCCAGCATTTT
TRBJ2-3 | TRBV28 | few | TRBD1 | CASSSRQGPEYTDTQYF | TGTGCCAGCAGTTCACGACAGGGGCCGGAATACACAGATACGCAGTATTTT
TRBJ2-5 | TRBV6-2/TRBV6-3 | few | TRBD2 | CASTGTSGGPTTLQETQYF | TGTGCCAGCACCGGTACCAGCGGGGGGCCCACTACCCTCCAAGAGACCCAGTACTTC
TRBJ2-3 | TRBV6-6 | NA | NA | CASIRQGQPTRTDTQYF | TGTGCCAGCATTCGACAAGGACAGCCGACTCGCACAGATACGCAGTATTTT
TRBJ2-2 | TRBV7-2 | many | NA | CASSLAGKGTGELFF | TGTGCCAGCAGCTTAGCGGGGAAGGGCACCGGGGAGCTGTTTTTT
TRBJ1-6 | TRBV20-1 | NA | TRBD1 | CSAIRQGNSPLHF | TGCAGTGCTATTCGACAGGGGAATTCACCCCTCCACTTT
TRBJ2-7 | TRBV29-1 | NA | NA | CSVERDPGREQYF | TGCAGCGTTGAGAGGGACCCCGGTAGGGAGCAGTACTTC
TRBJ2-7 | TRBV4-1 | NA | TRBD2 | CASSHLAGGTYEQYF | TGCGCCAGCAGCCACTTAGCGGGGGGGACCTACGAGCAGTACTTC
TRBJ1-6 | TRBV11-2 | NA | NA | CASSQGQPTYNSPLHF | TGTGCCAGCAGCCAAGGACAGCCAACCTATAATTCACCCCTCCACTTT
TRBJ2-7 | TRBV27 | NA | TRBD1 | CASSKGQGELSYEQYF | TGTGCCAGCAGCAAGGGACAGGGCGAACTCTCCTACGAGCAGTACTTC
TRBJ2-1 | TRBV20-1 | NA | NA | CSASPGRGGYNEQFF | TGCAGTGCTAGCCCTGGCAGGGGGGGCTACAATGAGCAGTTCTTC
TRBJ1-1 | TRBV4-2 | few | NA | CASMREGMNTEAFF | TGTGCCAGCATGCGAGAGGGGATGAACACTGAAGCTTTCTTT
TRBJ2-1 | TRBV6-4 | NA | NA | CASSDSRTPSSYNEQFF | TGTGCCAGCAGTGACTCTCGGACTCCTAGCTCCTACAATGAGCAGTTCTTC
TRBJ2-1 | TRBV12-3/TRBV12-4 | few | NA | CASSFVQNEQFF | TGTGCCAGCAGTTTTGTTCAGAATGAGCAGTTCTTC
TRBJ1-2 | TRBV7-2 | few | NA | CASSPDLIYGYTF | TGTGCCAGCAGCCCCGACCTAATCTATGGCTACACCTTC
TRBJ2-7 | TRBV7-8 | NA | NA | CASSFLTKPAYEQYF | TGTGCCAGCAGCTTTTTAACGAAGCCGGCCTACGAGCAGTACTTC
TRBJ2-7 | TRBV20-1 | NA | TRBD1 | CSAVSGTGTGEQYF | TGCAGTGCCGTATCGGGGACAGGGACGGGCGAGCAGTACTTC
TRBJ2-7 | TRBV20-1 | NA | NA | CSAPGDTTYEQYF | TGCAGTGCGCCGGGGGACACGACCTACGAGCAGTACTTC
TRBJ2-7 | TRBV10-3 | NA | NA | CAISESEQGGYEQYF | TGTGCCATCAGTGAGTCAGAACAGGGAGGCTACGAGCAGTACTTC
TRBJ1-6 | TRBV7-2 | few | NA | CASSLGGRSGDSPLHF | TGTGCCAGCAGCTTAGGGGGACGGTCCGGGGATTCACCCCTCCACTTT
TRBJ2-7 | TRBV19 | NA | NA | CASSIRLLTYEQYF | TGTGCCAGTAGTATAAGGCTCCTGACCTACGAGCAGTACTTC